The 21 T cell receptor beta chains reported below all come from one sample, sequenced in a study of blood T cell repertoires in COVID-19. Assay: immunoSEQ multiplex PCR; the TCRdb copy retains only in-frame clones and omits some. The data hold about 670,000 clones, with 85% to 90% observed a single time. Sequencing was done on a sample of peripheral blood. The receptors stem from a woman younger than 35 with acute or convalescent COVID-19.

The chain employs TRBV4-1 and TRBJ2-7, with 8 bases aligning to TRBD2. Trimming at V came to 0 bases and at J to 3 bases, leaving 10 bases not matched to a gene. The CDR3 spans 17 residues. Germline CDR1 and CDR2: MGHRA and YSYEKL. The chain's CDR3 is CASSQEASGFPDYEQYF. The CDR3 nucleotides read TGCGCCAGCAGCCAAGAGGCTAGCGGGTTCCCTGACTACGAGCAGTACTTC.

This sequence joins TRBV2 and TRBJ1-1, with a possible D match to TRBD1 (6 bases). Trimming shortened V by 1 base and J by 3 bases, and 9 bases separated the two germline ends. In germline, CDR1 is SNHLY, CDR2 FYNNEI. This CDR3 region has 14 residues. The CDR3 nucleotides are TGTGCCAGCAGTGAAGACAGGGCTGACACTGAAGCTTTCTTT. Residues: CASSEDRADTEAFF.

This chain connects TRBV27 to TRBJ2-3, with no clear D. V was shortened by 6 bases and J by 2 bases, with 12 bases between the two germline ends. Germline CDR1 MNHEY, CDR2 SMNVEV (reference sequence). The CDR3 is 14 residues long. The CDR3, as DNA: TGTGCCAGCAGGTTCCGAGATACCACAGATACGCAGTATTTT. Translated: CASRFRDTTDTQYF.

Comment on this clone: At one of its ends the junction is not consistent with the germline gene, which may arise from a read error. Written as DNA, the CDR3 is TGTGCCAGCAGCGTAACTAGCGGGGGATATACGCAGTATTTT. This sequence encodes CASSVTSGGYTQYF. This chain joins TRBV7-3 and TRBJ2-3; TRBD2 matches 11 bases. Germline CDR1 reads SGHTA; CDR2 reads FQGTGA. The length of the CDR3 is 14 residues.

The V call is TRBV12-3 or TRBV12-4, the J call TRBJ2-7; D ambiguous. This CDR3 is built from 11 residues. V gave up 6 bases and J gave up 5 bases, with 8 bases separating them. DNA for the CDR3: TGTGCCAGCAGCCTCTCTCACGAGCAGTACTTC. Translation gives CASSLSHEQYF.

This chain joins TRBV7-9 and TRBJ1-4; TRBD1 aligns across 11 bases. The CDR3 sequence is 15 residues long. With V trimmed by 1 base and J by 8 bases, 3 bases remained unmatched. Germline loops: CDR1 SEHNR, CDR2 FQNEAQ (reference sequence). The CDR3 DNA sequence: TGTGCCAGCAGCTTAGTTGGGACAGGGGGAGAAAAACTGTTTTTT. Translation: CASSLVGTGGEKLFF. Combining the CDR3 with reference TRBV7-9 and TRBJ1-4 gives the whole variable domain DTGVSQNPRHKITKRGQNVTFRCDPISEHNRLYWYRQTLGQGPEFLTYFQNEAQLEKSRLLSDRFSAERPKGSFSTLEIQRTEQGDSAMYLCASSLVGTGGEKLFFGSGTQLSVL.

V gene TRBV2 combines with J gene TRBJ2-7, with 12 bases lining up with TRBD1. Germline V gene sequence: CDR1 SNHLY, CDR2 FYNNEI. The V gene end was trimmed by 8 bases and the J gene end by 5 bases; junction bases not matched to a gene: 4. The CDR3 runs 13 residues. CDR3 nucleotides: TGTGCCAGCCAGGGACAGGGGGCAAACGAGCAGTACTTC. This gives the protein CASQGQGANEQYF.

This chain connects TRBV27 to TRBJ2-1; D possibly corresponds to TRBD2 (7 bases). Between the trimmed V and J ends, which lost 8 bases and 2 bases, there was a span of 10 bases. Germline CDR1 is MNHEY and CDR2 is SMNVEV (reference sequence). This CDR3 spans 13 amino acids. For the CDR3, the DNA is TGTGCCAGCTGGCGGGGGCCCTACAATGAGCAGTTCTTC. Protein product: CASWRGPYNEQFF.

This chain uses TRBV7-2 with TRBJ1-5; TRBD1 is a possible D gene (6 bases). Germline assignment: CDR1 SGHTA and CDR2 FQGNSA. Trimming shortened V by 6 bases and J by 1 base, and 13 bases separated the two germline ends. The CDR3 has 15 residues. The CDR3 loop is CASRAQGYSNQPQHF. The CDR3, as DNA: TGTGCCAGCAGAGCACAGGGTTACAGCAATCAGCCCCAGCATTTT.

The chain employs TRBV2 and TRBJ1-4; 7 bases line up with TRBD1. The CDR3 sequence is 17 residues long. The V gene's germline CDR1 is SNHLY and CDR2 FYNNEI. The V gene end was trimmed by 2 bases and the J gene end by 5 bases; junction bases not matched to a gene: 11. CDR3 protein: CASSERGLDGTNEKLFF. The CDR3 DNA follows: TGTGCCAGCAGTGAAAGGGGGCTAGACGGGACCAATGAAAAACTGTTTTTT.

Details on this clone: At one end, the junction sequence differs from germline, possibly due to a read error. The chain is built from TRBV5-6 and TRBJ1-1, with unresolved D. CDR1 SGHDT and CDR2 YYEEEE come from the germline V gene. The CDR3 contains 11 residues. CDR3: CASRLDSEAFF. The CDR3 nucleotides read TGTGCCAGCAGGTTGGACTCTGAAGCTTTCTTT.

J is TRBJ1-1 and V is TRBV7-9; perhaps TRBD1 as D (5 bases). The germline gives CDR1 SEHNR, CDR2 FQNEAQ (reference sequence). Deletions cut 1 base from V and 4 bases from J, with 10 bases between. The CDR3 totals 14 residues. DNA for the CDR3: TGTGCCAGCAGCTTAGAATCTGGGGCCACTGAAGCTTTCTTT. Encoded protein: CASSLESGATEAFF.

This CDR3 reads CASNPGQGSVPGELFF. Here the CDR3 DNA reads TGTGCCAGCAACCCCGGACAGGGGTCTGTCCCCGGGGAGCTGTTTTTT. The chain employs TRBV7-9 and TRBJ2-2; TRBD1 matches at 9 bases. From germline, CDR1 is SEHNR and CDR2 FQNEAQ (reference sequence). With V trimmed by 7 bases and J by 6 bases, 12 bases remained unmatched. The CDR3 covers 16 residues.

This clone has just one count. The V and J genes are TRBV18 and TRBJ2-5; 13 nucleotides match TRBD2. The J segment lost 3 bases and the V segment lost 3 bases, leaving 7 bases of the junction unmatched. The CDR3 runs to 17 residues. Germline assignment: CDR1 KGHSH and CDR2 LQKENI. CDR3 sequence reads: CASSPTSGGASKETQYF. In DNA form, the CDR3 reads TGTGCCAGCTCACCTACTAGCGGGGGGGCTTCGAAAGAGACCCAGTACTTC.

V is TRBV2 and J is TRBJ1-2, with 9 bases identical to TRBD1. Germline V gene lookup returns CDR1 SNHLY and CDR2 FYNNEI. This CDR3 region has 15 residues. Germline trimming cut 3 bases from V and 2 bases from J; bases unmatched to any gene: 4. The CDR3, as DNA: TGTGCCAGCAGTGAGGAGACAGGGGGAAACTATGGCTACACCTTC. This encodes CASSEETGGNYGYTF.

V and J are TRBV28 and TRBJ2-3; 7 positions agree with TRBD1. This CDR3 region has 14 residues. Germline assignment: CDR1 MDHEN and CDR2 SYDVKM. V trimming: 11 bases; J trimming: 5 bases; junction bases outside the gene matches: 13. This chain's CDR3 is CAGSLDRARDTQYF. The CDR3 DNA follows: TGTGCCGGTTCTCTAGACAGGGCTCGAGATACGCAGTATTTT.

The chain links TRBV6-2 or TRBV6-3 to TRBJ2-1; 7 positions match TRBD1. V lost 7 bases, J lost 4 bases, and 7 bases stayed unmatched. Germline V gives CDR1 MNHEY, CDR2 SVGEGT. The length of the CDR3 is 14 residues. This chain's CDR3 is CASTPRDSYNEQFF. The DNA of the CDR3 is TGTGCCAGCACCCCGAGGGACAGTTACAATGAGCAGTTCTTC.

The chain combines TRBV19 with TRBJ1-2, with a tentative D call TRBD1 (5 bases). The CDR3 loop spans 15 amino acids. CDR1 and CDR2 from the germline V gene are LNHDA and SQIVND (reference sequence). Trimming took 4 bases from V and 4 from J, leaving 16 bases between them. CDR3 sequence: CASSNPGLGSYGYTF. CDR3 sequence (DNA): TGTGCCAGTAGTAATCCAGGGTTGGGAAGCTATGGCTACACCTTC.

The J gene is TRBJ1-2, the V gene TRBV24-1; weak D call: TRBD1 (5 bases). V was cut by 4 bases and J by 6 bases, with 20 bases left in between. Per germline, CDR1 KGHDR and CDR2 SFDVKD. The CDR3 is 16 amino acids. This chain's CDR3 is CATSDPRGGGLDGYTF. The CDR3, as DNA: TGTGCCACCAGTGACCCCCGTGGGGGGGGATTGGATGGCTACACCTTC.

The rearrangement uses TRBV27 and TRBJ2-5, with TRBD2 matching over 8 bases. The germline V gene has CDR1 MNHEY and CDR2 SMNVEV (reference sequence). The CDR3 covers 16 residues. V lost 7 bases to trimming and J lost 5 bases; unmatched junction nucleotides: 15. Here the CDR3 DNA reads TGTGCCAGCAATCAACGGGGGGGCCGAGATTCGGAGACCCAGTACTTC. Translation gives CASNQRGGRDSETQYF.

The V gene is TRBV24-1, the J gene TRBJ2-3, with D perhaps TRBD2 (6 bases). V dropped 4 bases and J dropped 5 bases, with 15 bases sitting between them. The CDR3 consists of 15 residues. CDR1 and CDR2 from the germline V gene are KGHDR and SFDVKD. The CDR3: CATSDATSWGDTQYF. For the CDR3, the DNA is TGTGCCACCAGTGACGCGACTAGTTGGGGAGATACGCAGTATTTT.